The present T cell receptor (beta chain) was sequenced within a study of CD8 T cells in ankylosing spondylitis. General study results and limits: Apparently characteristic of ankylosing spondylitis blood was a TCR beta motif (roughly 8 highly homologous variants).

A remark on this clonotype: Its antigen is not known.

TCRdb ran MiXCR on the 5' RACE reads and lists one entry per CDR3 protein. Among 100,000 to 150,000 distinct CDR3 sequences listed, 17% were seen once. This CDR3 spans 16 amino acids. Germline V CDR1 and CDR2: GTSNPN, SVGIG (reference sequence). After removal of 0 bases from V and 1 base from J, the junction contained 5 bases not matched to a gene. The origin of this receptor is a male donor with ankylosing spondylitis. The chain joins TRBV30 to TRBJ2-1; 8 nucleotides match TRBD2. The sample comprised blood, either unsorted or a sorted T cell fraction (not recorded which). The CDR3, as DNA: TGTGCCTGGAGTGTGTATATAGCGGGATCCTACAATGAGCAGTTCTTC. As protein: CAWSVYIAGSYNEQFF.